This passage covers 19 T cell receptor beta chains from one sample sequenced in a study of shared clonotypes between healthy human individuals. TCRdb keeps only in-frame clones here, not all; method: immunoSEQ multiplex PCR. The table records fewer than 1 million clones, around 96% of them present only once. Terminally differentiated effector memory CD45RA+ cells were excluded by CCR7 positive selection of CD45RO-negative cells. Specimen: naive CD8+ T cells sorted from blood. The receptors here all came from a man younger than 45 in good health.

The chain is built from TRBV18 and TRBJ1-1; no reliable D call. The CDR3 covers 13 residues. CDR1 is KGHSH and CDR2 is LQKENI in the germline V gene. Trimming took off 0 bases at V and 7 bases at J, with 9 bases between the two ends. The CDR3 nucleotides read TGTGCCAGCTCACCACCGGGGTGGGATGAAGCTTTCTTT. It encodes CASSPPGWDEAFF.

A single count supports this clone. The V gene is TRBV9, the J gene TRBJ2-5; D gene ambiguous. The CDR3 is 13 amino acids. Trimming left V 3 bases short and J 0 bases short, with 6 bases between. Germline V gene lookup returns CDR1 SGDLS and CDR2 YYNGEE. CDR3 residues: CASSGQDQETQYF. The CDR3, as DNA: TGTGCCAGCAGCGGTCAGGACCAAGAGACCCAGTACTTC.

This chain links TRBV28 with TRBJ2-5, with D perhaps TRBD1 (6 bases). This CDR3 is 14 amino acids long. The germline gives CDR1 MDHEN, CDR2 SYDVKM. Between the trimmed V and J ends, which lost 3 bases and 5 bases, there was a span of 13 bases. The CDR3 region is CASSLKGGVETQYF. CDR3 DNA: TGTGCCAGCAGTTTGAAAGGGGGAGTGGAGACCCAGTACTTC. Full variable domain (missing parts from reference TRBV28 and TRBJ2-5): DVKVTQSSRYLVKRTGEKVFLECVQDMDHENMFWYRQDPGLGLRLIYFSYDVKMKEKGDIPEGYSVSREKKERFSLILESASTNQTSMYLCASSLKGGVETQYFGPGTRLLVL.

The CDR3 nucleotides read TGTGCCAGTAAGGCCGGGACAGGGGCCAATGAGCAGTTCTTC. Encoded protein: CASKAGTGANEQFF. The V call is TRBV19, the J call TRBJ2-1, with 10 bases fitting TRBD1. The J segment lost 6 bases and the V segment lost 7 bases, leaving 6 bases of the junction unmatched. The CDR3 length is 14 residues. In germline, CDR1 is LNHDA, CDR2 SQIVND (reference sequence).

V gene TRBV7-8 combines with J gene TRBJ2-1, with a weak D call TRBD1 (6 bases). The V end was cut by 5 bases, the J end by 7 bases, with 21 bases between. The germline V gene has CDR1 SGHVS and CDR2 FQNEAQ. The CDR3 length is 16 residues. The CDR3 DNA sequence: TGTGCCAGCAGCGGAATCGAGGGACAAAATAAAAATGAGCAGTTCTTC. It encodes CASSGIEGQNKNEQFF.

About this clone: Additional DNA sequences in this sample encode the identical CDR3. V is TRBV9 and J is TRBJ2-3; no clear D gene. V was shortened by 1 base and J by 5 bases, with 5 bases between the two germline ends. Germline assignment: CDR1 SGDLS and CDR2 YYNGEE. The CDR3 runs 12 residues. The CDR3 loop reads CASSVLEDTQYF. As DNA, the CDR3 is TGTGCCAGCAGCGTATTAGAAGATACGCAGTATTTT. Together with reference TRBV9 and TRBJ2-3, the CDR3 gives the full variable domain: DSGVTQTPKHLITATGQRVTLRCSPRSGDLSVYWYQQSLDQGLQFLIQYYNGEERAKGNILERFSAQQFPDLHSELNLSSLELGDSALYFCASSVLEDTQYFGPGTRLTVL.

This clone was seen a single time. The V and J genes are TRBV7-8 and TRBJ2-1; perhaps TRBD1 as D (5 bases). The CDR3 has 17 amino acids. V lost 2 bases to trimming and J lost 2 bases, with 16 bases between them. Per the germline V gene, CDR1 is SGHVS and CDR2 is FQNEAQ. CDR3 coding DNA: TGTGCCAGCAGCTTATTCTTCCGTGACAGTCCCTACAATGAGCAGTTCTTC. As protein: CASSLFFRDSPYNEQFF.

V usage is TRBV4-1 and J usage is TRBJ1-1; no firm D call. The CDR3 consists of 13 residues. In germline, CDR1 is MGHRA, CDR2 YSYEKL. V lost 4 bases to trimming and J lost 1 base, with 7 bases between them. The CDR3 protein is CASSPVWNTEAFF. Written as DNA, the CDR3 is TGCGCCAGCAGCCCAGTCTGGAACACTGAAGCTTTCTTT.

This rearrangement joins TRBV29-1 to TRBJ2-7, with D unresolved. The CDR3 sequence is 11 residues long. The germline gives CDR1 SQVTM, CDR2 ANQGSEA. The V end was cut by 2 bases, the J end by 3 bases, with 5 bases between. In DNA, the CDR3 is TGCAGCGTTGAACTAGACTACGAGCAGTACTTC. Translating gives CSVELDYEQYF.

The chain is built from TRBV6-6 and TRBJ2-5; 9 bases align to TRBD2. V lost 6 bases to trimming and J lost 3 bases; unmatched junction nucleotides: 11. The CDR3 is 16 amino acids. CDR1 and CDR2 (germline): MNHNY, SVGAGI (reference sequence). The CDR3 protein is CASRPFRGGGEETQYF. The CDR3, as DNA: TGTGCCAGCAGACCTTTCCGCGGGGGGGGAGAAGAGACCCAGTACTTC.

The chain recombines TRBV9 with TRBJ2-1, with TRBD2 matching 10 bases. The germline CDR1 and CDR2 sequences are SGDLS and YYNGEE. After removal of 3 bases from V and 4 bases from J, the junction contained 7 bases not matched to a gene. The CDR3 sequence is 16 residues long. DNA of the CDR3: TGTGCCAGCAGCGCAGCCAGCGGGAGGGAATACAATGAGCAGTTCTTC. Encoded protein: CASSAASGREYNEQFF.

The chain is built from TRBV30 and TRBJ1-2, with D unclear. In germline, CDR1 is GTSNPN, CDR2 SVGIG (reference sequence). The CDR3 contains 12 residues. Trimming left V 0 bases short and J 6 bases short, with 8 bases between. The CDR3 sequence: CAWSVKLDGYTF. DNA for the CDR3: TGTGCCTGGAGTGTGAAGCTGGATGGCTACACCTTC.

This chain uses TRBV7-9 with TRBJ1-1; no firm D call. Germline loops: CDR1 SEHNR, CDR2 FQNEAQ (reference sequence). V was cut by 5 bases and J by 0 bases, with 1 base left in between. The CDR3 has 11 amino acids. CDR3 sequence: CASSMNTEAFF. The CDR3 region has the DNA TGTGCCAGCAGCATGAACACTGAAGCTTTCTTT.

The rearrangement uses TRBV28 and TRBJ2-1; 11 bases agree with TRBD2. CDR1 and CDR2 from the germline V gene are MDHEN and SYDVKM. This CDR3 has 16 amino acids. V was clipped by 5 bases and J by 6 bases; unmatched bases: 9. The CDR3 loop is CASSTGRLAGINEQFF. CDR3 coding DNA: TGTGCCAGCAGTACCGGCCGACTAGCGGGAATCAATGAGCAGTTCTTC.

CDR3 DNA sequence: TGTGCCAGCAGTCCCTGGACAGATAGCAATCAGCCCCAGCATTTT. It yields the protein CASSPWTDSNQPQHF. This sequence joins TRBV27 and TRBJ1-5; D possibly corresponds to TRBD1 (6 bases). V was shortened by 5 bases and J by 0 bases, with 11 bases between the two germline ends. The V gene's germline CDR1 is MNHEY and CDR2 SMNVEV (reference sequence). The CDR3 extends over 15 amino acids.

J is TRBJ2-1 and V is TRBV27; 10 nucleotides match TRBD2. Trimming cost V 7 bases and J 7 bases; bases outside gene matches: 13. Germline CDR1 is MNHEY and CDR2 is SMNVEV (reference sequence). The CDR3 is made up of 16 amino acids. The CDR3 is CASTYLRGLARNEQFF. The CDR3 DNA is TGTGCCAGCACTTATCTCCGGGGACTAGCGAGGAATGAGCAGTTCTTC.

This chain links TRBV7-2 with TRBJ2-7; the match to TRBD2 covers 11 bases. The CDR3 has 13 amino acids. In germline, CDR1 is SGHTA, CDR2 FQGNSA. V lost 4 bases to trimming and J lost 6 bases; unmatched junction nucleotides: 2. CDR3 region: CASSSLAGAEQYF. CDR3 nucleotide sequence: TGTGCCAGCAGCTCACTAGCGGGAGCCGAGCAGTACTTC.

This rearrangement joins TRBV7-8 to TRBJ2-1, with D uncertain. The V end was cut by 0 bases, the J end by 4 bases, with 16 bases between. Germline assignment: CDR1 SGHVS and CDR2 FQNEAQ. This CDR3 has 17 amino acids. The CDR3: CASSLAGMVYVYNEQFF. CDR3 DNA sequence: TGTGCCAGCAGCTTAGCGGGGATGGTTTATGTTTACAATGAGCAGTTCTTC.

The rearrangement uses TRBV11-2 and TRBJ2-5, with D possibly being TRBD1 or TRBD2 (5 bases each). The length of the CDR3 is 15 residues. Germline assignment: CDR1 SGHAT and CDR2 FQNNGV. V was clipped by 1 base and J by 5 bases, with 14 bases between them. CDR3 DNA sequence: TGTGCCAGCAGCTTAGGACAGCACGGGGTGGAGACCCAGTACTTC. Its protein is CASSLGQHGVETQYF.